Each of the 14 T cell receptor beta chains below was sequenced from the same sample in a study of T cell responses to AZD1222 COVID-19 vaccine. Measured with immunoSEQ multiplex PCR; TCRdb has only the in-frame clones, and not every one. This table holds around 92,000 clones, roughly 90% found once. The starting material was peripheral blood, obtained on day 0 of AZD1222 vaccination. The receptors stem from an adult in good health.

V gene TRBV5-1 combines with J gene TRBJ2-7; 10 bases align to TRBD1. The CDR3 is made up of 14 amino acids. V gave up 4 bases and J gave up 4 bases; unmatched junction bases: 5. Germline-derived CDR1 and CDR2 are SGHRS and YFSETQ. In nucleotides, the CDR3 is TGCGCCAGCAGCCCGACAGGGGGCCTATACGAGCAGTACTTC. Translation gives CASSPTGGLYEQYF.

This clone was picked up one time. The V and J genes are TRBV4-2 and TRBJ2-3; no clear D gene. CDR1 and CDR2 from the germline V gene are LGHNA and YNFKEQ. Between the trimmed V and J ends, which lost 4 bases and 4 bases, there was a span of 12 bases. The CDR3 length is 14 residues. CDR3: CASSLLGWADTQYF. As DNA, the CDR3 is TGTGCCAGCAGCCTACTGGGGTGGGCAGATACGCAGTATTTT.

V gene TRBV11-3 combines with J gene TRBJ2-2; 7 bases align to TRBD1. The trim removed 5 bases at V and 0 bases at J, leaving 6 bases unmatched. From germline, CDR1 is SGHNT and CDR2 YENEEA. The CDR3 spans 16 residues. CDR3 bases: TGTGCCAGCAGCACGGACAGGCCAACGAACACCGGGGAGCTGTTTTTT. Protein sequence: CASSTDRPTNTGELFF.

The chain couples TRBV10-3 to TRBJ2-5; 8 bases agree with TRBD1. The germline V gene encodes CDR1 ENHRY and CDR2 SYGVKD. The ends lost 6 bases at V and 2 bases at J; junction bases unmatched: 2. The CDR3 spans 13 residues. The CDR3 region has the DNA TGTGCCATCAGGGGACAGGTACAAGAGACCCAGTACTTC. This codes for CAIRGQVQETQYF.

The genes are TRBV29-1 and TRBJ1-2, with D hard to call. Trimming took 3 bases from V and 7 from J, leaving 12 bases between them. The CDR3 runs to 12 residues. Germline lookup yields CDR1 SQVTM and CDR2 ANQGSEA. In nucleotides, the CDR3 is TGCAGCGTTGATGTGGAGGGTGTTGGCTACACCTTC. Its protein product is CSVDVEGVGYTF.

V usage is TRBV6-2 or TRBV6-3 and J usage is TRBJ2-5; D call uncertain. The length of the CDR3 is 15 residues. V dropped 2 bases and J dropped 7 bases, with 17 bases sitting between them. CDR1 is MNHEY and CDR2 is SVGEGT in the germline V gene. In nucleotides, the CDR3 is TGTGCCAGCAGTTACCCCATTGGCGGTCGTGGGACCCAGTACTTC. Translating gives CASSYPIGGRGTQYF.

This clone was picked up one time. The chain carries TRBV2 and TRBJ1-3; TRBD1 matches at 7 bases. CDR1 is SNHLY and CDR2 is FYNNEI in the germline V gene. Trimming at V came to 7 bases and at J to 2 bases, leaving 8 bases not matched to a gene. The CDR3 has 15 amino acids. The CDR3 loop reads CASKGQGVTGNTIYF. CDR3 nucleotides: TGTGCCAGCAAAGGCCAGGGGGTGACTGGAAACACCATATATTTT. The whole variable domain, filled in from reference TRBV2 and TRBJ1-3, reads EPEVTQTPSHQVTQMGQEVILRCVPISNHLYFYWYRQILGQKVEFLVSFYNNEISEKSEIFDDQFSVERPDGSNFTLKIRSTKLEDSAMYFCASKGQGVTGNTIYFGEGSWLTVV.

The chain links TRBV5-1 to TRBJ1-5, with D perhaps matching TRBD1 (6 bases). CDR3 length: 15 residues. Germline V gene lookup returns CDR1 SGHRS and CDR2 YFSETQ. V gave up 4 bases and J gave up 2 bases, with 13 bases separating them. The CDR3 loop reads CASSISGGGNQPQHF. The CDR3 DNA is TGCGCCAGCAGCATCTCTGGGGGCGGCAATCAGCCCCAGCATTTT.

This sequence joins TRBV9 and TRBJ2-1; 8 bases are shared with TRBD1. V dropped 2 bases and J dropped 8; count of bases not matched to a gene: 6. The germline V gene has CDR1 SGDLS and CDR2 YYNGEE. CDR3 length: 14 amino acids. The CDR3 nucleotides are TGTGCCAGCAGCGTCTACAGGGGGGAGGATGAGCAGTTCTTC. Protein sequence: CASSVYRGEDEQFF.

This clone was found a few times. The chain carries TRBV2 and TRBJ1-4; D is uncertain. Germline loops: CDR1 SNHLY, CDR2 FYNNEI. The CDR3 consists of 14 residues. The V end lost 6 bases, the J end lost 2 bases, and 10 bases lay between the germline ends. The CDR3 nucleotides read TGTGCCAGCAGCCTTTTAGTTACTAATGAAAAACTGTTTTTT. This sequence encodes CASSLLVTNEKLFF. The variable domain in full, with the rest retrieved from reference TRBV2 and TRBJ1-4, is EPEVTQTPSHQVTQMGQEVILRCVPISNHLYFYWYRQILGQKVEFLVSFYNNEISEKSEIFDDQFSVERPDGSNFTLKIRSTKLEDSAMYFCASSLLVTNEKLFFGSGTQLSVL.

The chain uses TRBV10-3 and TRBJ1-4; the D is unclear. The CDR3 length is 11 residues. V was shortened by 10 bases and J by 5 bases, with 8 bases between the two germline ends. Per the germline V gene, CDR1 is ENHRY and CDR2 is SYGVKD. The DNA for the CDR3 is TGTGCCACCGGCTCGAATGAAAAACTGTTTTTT. As protein: CATGSNEKLFF.

For the CDR3, the DNA is TGTGCCAGTAGCGACAGGGGTTCAAGACAGCCCCAGCATTTT. Its protein is CASSDRGSRQPQHF. The V and J genes are TRBV19 and TRBJ1-5, with 8 bases fitting TRBD1. Germline trimming cut 6 bases from V and 7 bases from J; bases unmatched to any gene: 8. This CDR3 comprises 14 residues. Looked up from germline, CDR1 is LNHDA and CDR2 is SQIVND (reference sequence).

The gene calls are TRBV14 and TRBJ2-5; maybe TRBD1 (5 bases). The germline V and J ends were trimmed by 3 bases and 1 base, with 15 bases remaining between them. There are 16 residues in the CDR3. The V gene's germline CDR1 is SGHDN and CDR2 FVKESK. Written as DNA, the CDR3 is TGTGCCAGCAGCCACAGAGGCGGACAAGGCCAAGAGACCCAGTACTTC. This codes for CASSHRGGQGQETQYF.

The rearrangement links TRBV12-3 or TRBV12-4 to TRBJ2-5, with D perhaps TRBD1 or TRBD2 (5 bases each). This CDR3 spans 12 amino acids. The V and J ends lost 4 bases and 2 bases respectively, with 5 bases between them. Here the CDR3 DNA reads TGTGCCAGCAGTTGGGGGCAAGAGACCCAGTACTTC. Protein sequence: CASSWGQETQYF.